This T cell receptor beta chain was identified in a study of response to subunit inactivated influenza vaccine (dated by TCRdb to about 2018). Regarding the study in general: The study used deep quantitative T cell receptor repertoire profiling to track responses to a trivalent subunit inactivated influenza vaccine. General findings and caveats noted by the study authors: According to the authors, only a limited number of new T cells may be recruited by each seasonal influenza vaccination.

Library generation was performed with RT-PCR. The instrument given in TCRdb is Illumina HiSeq 2500. In-frame beta chains were kept once TCRdb had trimmed the public reads at Q25 with fastp and called clones with MiXCR. Each entry is one CDR3 protein sequence, shown with its most common DNA and genes. The sample yields about 240,000 distinct CDR3 sequences; more than 9% were counted once. Approximately 7.8% of the sample goes to the ten largest clones. V is pared back by 4 bases and J by 7 bases, with 15 bases lying between the germline termini. Looking up the germline V gene yields CDR1 SGHRS and CDR2 YFSETQ. The CDR3 numbers 13 residues from cysteine through phenylalanine. Only CDR3 DNA is held: 39 bases, read in frame from base 1. This clonotype was found many times. Its antigen is still unknown. There are no base qualities to consult, and no much larger clone falls within one base.

Sequencing was performed on non-naive T cells sorted from PBMCs, taken less than 15 days before vaccination. What the cell subset or site label conveys for this sample: memory T cell fraction. This chain joins TRBV5-1 to TRBJ2-7; the D gene is perhaps TRBD2, from 5 matching bases. The sequence was obtained from a man over 45 who received an inactivated influenza vaccine. Donor details come from another sample of the same person, matched by shared clones. The CDR3 sequence is CASSPGVDGEQYF. The nucleotide sequence reads as follows: TGCGCCAGCAGCCCCGGGGTCGACGGAGAGCAGTACTTC.